This T cell receptor beta chain was documented in a study of blood T cell repertoires in COVID-19. Study-wide context: Italy, Spain and the United States were the sources of the convalescent and acute COVID-19 samples. Sample material is recorded as cDNA or gDNA derived from T cells, B-cell-depleted T cells, or PBMCs.

This CDR3 has 14 residues. Per the germline V gene, CDR1 is LGHDT and CDR2 is YNNKEL (reference sequence). V was shortened by 1 base and J by 0 bases, with 4 bases between the two germline ends. Original handling: For nucleated cells, counts were estimated from reference gene primer amplification. Generated by immunoSEQ multiplex PCR, the TCRdb table keeps only in-frame clones and is missing some. Clonal size and the V and J genes are those of that table, whereas D and trimming came from the DNA. The sample consists of approximately 160,000 clones, approximately 86% of them appearing once. The chain has TRBV3-1 (or the pseudogene TRBV3-2) and TRBJ2-1; D is undetermined. Sample: peripheral blood. The TCR comes from a man aged 55 to 70 who had recovered from COVID-19. The CDR3 DNA reads as TGTGCCAGCAGCCAAGGCAGCTCCTACAATGAGCAGTTCTTC. Translating gives CASSQGSSYNEQFF.